These T cell receptor beta chains were read from a single sample in a study of blood T cell repertoires in COVID-19. Sequenced by immunoSEQ multiplex PCR; TCRdb stores in-frame clones only, minus some. The sample comprises about 130,000 clones, 85% of which are singletons, and over 20% rests with the top ten. Sequenced: peripheral blood. The receptors come from a woman at least 80 years old with acute or convalescent COVID-19. Each CDR3 is given with its conserved first and last residue. D genes are given only for firm matches. Clone size is not always given. Where it is, it says once, few, many or a class for expanded clones.

j_call | v_call | d_call | clone_size | cdr3_aa | cdr3_nt
TRBJ1-5 | TRBV2 | TRBD1 | - | CASSGTGDQPQHF | TGTGCCAGCAGTGGGACAGGGGACCAGCCCCAGCATTTT
TRBJ1-3 | TRBV6-5 | - | few | CASSYSSRSGNTIYF | TGTGCCAGCAGTTACTCGAGTCGATCTGGAAACACCATATATTTT
TRBJ2-2 | TRBV6-5 | TRBD1 | - | CASHRQGGTGELFF | TGTGCCAGTCACCGACAGGGTGGAACCGGGGAGCTGTTTTTT
TRBJ1-2 | TRBV5-4 | - | - | CASSLGGGTNYGYTF | TGTGCCAGCAGCTTGGGCGGCGGGACTAACTATGGCTACACCTTC
TRBJ2-6 | TRBV27 | - | - | CASSTRLSGANVLTF | TGTGCCAGCAGTACCCGTCTATCTGGGGCCAACGTCCTGACTTTC
TRBJ1-1 | TRBV2 | - | - | CASDTGLRTEAFF | TGTGCCAGCGATACAGGGTTAAGGACTGAAGCTTTCTTT
TRBJ2-5 | TRBV19 | TRBD2 | - | CASSSQRGGLEETQYF | TGTGCCAGTAGTTCTCAGCGGGGGGGCTTGGAGGAGACCCAGTACTTC
TRBJ1-2 | TRBV7-8 | - | few | CASSLAARLFYGYTF | TGTGCCAGCAGCTTAGCGGCCAGGCTATTTTATGGCTACACCTTC
TRBJ1-2 | TRBV6-5 | TRBD1 | - | CASTAGGTGLGYTF | TGTGCCAGCACCGCAGGTGGGACAGGCTTAGGCTACACCTTC
TRBJ1-6 | TRBV3-1/TRBV3-2 | - | - | CASSSSSYNSPLHF | TGTGCCAGCAGTTCGAGCTCCTATAATTCACCCCTCCACTTT
TRBJ2-2 | TRBV18 | TRBD1 | - | CASSPFNSDRVMPTGELFF | TGTGCCAGCTCACCATTTAATTCGGACAGGGTAATGCCCACCGGGGAGCTGTTTTTT
TRBJ2-2 | TRBV18 | - | - | CASSPLQPNTGELFF | TGTGCCAGCTCACCACTACAGCCCAACACCGGGGAGCTGTTTTTT
TRBJ2-1 | TRBV9 | - | - | CASSYRENEQFF | TGTGCCAGCAGCTACAGGGAAAATGAGCAGTTCTTC
TRBJ1-2 | TRBV3-1/TRBV3-2 | - | - | CASSQGDYGYTF | TGTGCCAGCAGCCAAGGAGACTATGGCTACACCTTC
TRBJ2-5 | TRBV10-3 | TRBD1 | - | CAATRDRGGETQYF | TGTGCCGCTACCCGGGACAGGGGTGGCGAGACCCAGTACTTC
TRBJ2-7 | TRBV6-1 | TRBD1 | once | CASSELDRSYEQYF | TGTGCCAGCAGTGAATTGGACAGGTCCTACGAGCAGTACTTC
TRBJ1-5 | TRBV4-1 | - | - | CASSQSAGPYSNQPQHF | TGCGCCAGCAGCCAATCTGCGGGACCCTATAGCAATCAGCCCCAGCATTTT
TRBJ1-2 | TRBV7-2 | - | - | CASDGGGSGGYTF | TGTGCCAGCGATGGTGGGGGGTCGGGTGGCTACACCTTC
TRBJ2-3 | TRBV5-1 | TRBD1 | - | CASGQGSYTDTQYF | TGCGCCAGCGGACAGGGAAGTTACACAGATACGCAGTATTTT
TRBJ1-2 | TRBV9 | TRBD1 | - | CASSVSGQGKGGYTF | TGTGCCAGCAGCGTTTCCGGACAGGGTAAGGGTGGCTACACCTTC
TRBJ1-1 | TRBV18 | - | - | CASSPIDRILEAFF | TGTGCCAGCTCACCCATCGACAGAATCCTTGAAGCTTTCTTT
TRBJ2-5 | TRBV5-1 | TRBD1 | - | CASSGTGQRQETQYF | TGCGCCAGCAGCGGGACGGGACAGAGACAAGAGACCCAGTACTTC
TRBJ1-2 | TRBV2 | TRBD1 | - | CASILQGASNYGYTF | TGTGCCAGCATCCTACAGGGGGCATCGAACTATGGCTACACCTTC
TRBJ2-3 | TRBV29-1 | TRBD1 | few | CSFARTGSTDTQYF | TGCAGCTTCGCCCGGACAGGTAGCACAGATACGCAGTATTTT